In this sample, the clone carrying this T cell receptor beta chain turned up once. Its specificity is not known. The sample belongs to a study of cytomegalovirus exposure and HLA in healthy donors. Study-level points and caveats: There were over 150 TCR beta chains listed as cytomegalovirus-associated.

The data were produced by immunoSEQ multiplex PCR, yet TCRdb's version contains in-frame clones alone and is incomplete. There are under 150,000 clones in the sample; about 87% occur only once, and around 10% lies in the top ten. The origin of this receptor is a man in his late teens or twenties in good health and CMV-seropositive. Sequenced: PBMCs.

The CDR3 DNA sequence: TGCGCCAGCACCCCTGAGGCGTATGCGGGAGCAGGGGAGCTGTTTTTT. Protein: CASTPEAYAGAGELFF. The J gene is TRBJ2-2, the V gene TRBV5-1, with TRBD2 matching over 7 bases. This CDR3 has 16 amino acids. Germline CDR1 and CDR2: SGHRS and YFSETQ. Trimming cost V 6 bases and J 8 bases; bases outside gene matches: 16.